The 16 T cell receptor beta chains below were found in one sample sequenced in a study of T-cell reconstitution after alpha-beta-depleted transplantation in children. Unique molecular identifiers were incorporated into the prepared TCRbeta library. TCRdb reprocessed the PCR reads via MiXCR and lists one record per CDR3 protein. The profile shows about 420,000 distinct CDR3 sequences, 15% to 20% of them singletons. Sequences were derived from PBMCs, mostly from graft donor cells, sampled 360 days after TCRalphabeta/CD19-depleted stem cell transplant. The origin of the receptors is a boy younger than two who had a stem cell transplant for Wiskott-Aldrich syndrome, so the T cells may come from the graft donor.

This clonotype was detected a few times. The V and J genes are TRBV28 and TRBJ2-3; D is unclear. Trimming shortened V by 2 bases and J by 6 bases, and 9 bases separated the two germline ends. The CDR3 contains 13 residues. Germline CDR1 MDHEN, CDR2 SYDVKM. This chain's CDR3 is CASSLGPGDTQYF. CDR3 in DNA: TGTGCCAGCAGTTTAGGTCCCGGGGATACGCAGTATTTT.

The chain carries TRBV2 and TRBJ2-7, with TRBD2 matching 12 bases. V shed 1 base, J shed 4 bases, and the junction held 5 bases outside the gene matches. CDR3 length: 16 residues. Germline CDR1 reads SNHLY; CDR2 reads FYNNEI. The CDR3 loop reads CASSEDGLAGPYEQYF. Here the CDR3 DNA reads TGTGCCAGCAGTGAAGATGGACTAGCGGGGCCGTACGAGCAGTACTTC.

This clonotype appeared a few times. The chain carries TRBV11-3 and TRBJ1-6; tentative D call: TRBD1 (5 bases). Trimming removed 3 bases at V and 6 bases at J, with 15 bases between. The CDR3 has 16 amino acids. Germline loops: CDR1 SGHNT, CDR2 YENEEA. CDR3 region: CASSLRAGTFNSPLHF. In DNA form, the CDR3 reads TGTGCCAGCAGCTTGAGGGCCGGGACTTTTAATTCACCCCTCCACTTT.

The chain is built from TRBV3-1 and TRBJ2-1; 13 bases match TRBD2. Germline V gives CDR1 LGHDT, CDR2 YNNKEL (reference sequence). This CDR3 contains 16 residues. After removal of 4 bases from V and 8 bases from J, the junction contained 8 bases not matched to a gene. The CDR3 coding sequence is TGTGCCAGCAGCCCCGGACTAGCGGGAGCTCGGGATGAGCAGTTCTTC. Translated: CASSPGLAGARDEQFF.

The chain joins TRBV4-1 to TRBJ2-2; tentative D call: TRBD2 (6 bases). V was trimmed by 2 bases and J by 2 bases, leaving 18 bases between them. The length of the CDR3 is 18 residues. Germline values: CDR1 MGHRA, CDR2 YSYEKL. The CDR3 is CASSQHKFRESNTGELFF. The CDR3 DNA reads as TGCGCCAGCAGCCAACATAAATTCCGGGAGAGCAACACCGGGGAGCTGTTTTTT.

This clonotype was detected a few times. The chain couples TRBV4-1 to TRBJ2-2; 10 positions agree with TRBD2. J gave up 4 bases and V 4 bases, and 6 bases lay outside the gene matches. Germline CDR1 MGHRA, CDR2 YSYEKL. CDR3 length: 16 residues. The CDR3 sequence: CASSPRWTSGTGELFF. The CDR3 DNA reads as TGCGCCAGCAGCCCGAGATGGACTAGCGGCACCGGGGAGCTGTTTTTT.

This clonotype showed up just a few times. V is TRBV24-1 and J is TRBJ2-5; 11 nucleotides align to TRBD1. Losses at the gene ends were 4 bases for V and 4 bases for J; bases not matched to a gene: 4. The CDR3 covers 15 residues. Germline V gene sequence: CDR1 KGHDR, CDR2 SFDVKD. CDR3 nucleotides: TGTGCCACCAGTGACACGGGACAGGGGGGAGAGACCCAGTACTTC. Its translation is CATSDTGQGGETQYF.

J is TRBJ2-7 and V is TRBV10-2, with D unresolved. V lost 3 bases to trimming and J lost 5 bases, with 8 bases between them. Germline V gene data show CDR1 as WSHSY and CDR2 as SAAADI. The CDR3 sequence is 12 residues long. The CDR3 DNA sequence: TGCGCCAGCAGTGACTCTAGACACGAGCAGTACTTC. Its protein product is CASSDSRHEQYF.

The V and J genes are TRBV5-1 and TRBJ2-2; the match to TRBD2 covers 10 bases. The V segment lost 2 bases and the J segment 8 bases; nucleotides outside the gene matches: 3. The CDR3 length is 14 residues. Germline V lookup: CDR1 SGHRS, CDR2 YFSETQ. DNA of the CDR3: TGCGCCAGCAGCTTACTAGCGGGAAAAGGGGAGCTGTTTTTT. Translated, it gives CASSLLAGKGELFF.

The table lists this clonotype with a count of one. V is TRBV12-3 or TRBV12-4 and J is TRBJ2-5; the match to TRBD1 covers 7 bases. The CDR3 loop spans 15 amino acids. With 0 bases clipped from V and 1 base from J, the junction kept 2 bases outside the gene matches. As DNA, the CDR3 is TGTGCCAGCAGTTTAGCGACAGGGTCCCAAGAGACCCAGTACTTC. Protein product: CASSLATGSQETQYF.

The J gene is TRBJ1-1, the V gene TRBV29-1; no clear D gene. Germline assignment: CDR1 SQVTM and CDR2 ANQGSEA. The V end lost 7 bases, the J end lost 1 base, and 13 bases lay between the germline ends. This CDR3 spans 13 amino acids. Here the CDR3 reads CSAPSEGNTEAFF. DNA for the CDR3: TGCAGCGCCCCGAGTGAGGGGAACACTGAAGCTTTCTTT.

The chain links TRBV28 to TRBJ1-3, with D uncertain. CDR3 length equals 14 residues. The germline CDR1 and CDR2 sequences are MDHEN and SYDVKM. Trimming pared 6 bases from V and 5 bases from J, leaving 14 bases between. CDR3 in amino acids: CASSRTELRNTIYF. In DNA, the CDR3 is TGTGCCAGCAGCCGCACAGAGCTTAGAAACACCATATATTTT.

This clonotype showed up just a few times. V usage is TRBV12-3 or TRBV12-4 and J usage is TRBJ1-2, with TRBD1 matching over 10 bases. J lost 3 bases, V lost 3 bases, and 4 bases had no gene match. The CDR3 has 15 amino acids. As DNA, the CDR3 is TGTGCCAGCAGTTTGGTGACAGGGGGCGACTATGGCTACACCTTC. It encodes CASSLVTGGDYGYTF.

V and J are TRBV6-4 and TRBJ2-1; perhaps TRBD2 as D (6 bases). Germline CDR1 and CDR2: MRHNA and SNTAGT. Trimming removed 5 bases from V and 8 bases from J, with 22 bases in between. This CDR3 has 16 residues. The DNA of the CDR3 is TGTGCCAGCAGTAAGCTAGCGAGAGAAGATGAGGATGAGCAGTTCTTC. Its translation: CASSKLAREDEDEQFF.

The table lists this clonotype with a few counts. The DNA for the CDR3 is TGTGCCAGCAGCTTGGCCAATACAGATACGCAGTATTTT. The encoded protein is CASSLANTDTQYF. The genes are TRBV28 and TRBJ2-3, with D hard to call. The CDR3 loop spans 13 amino acids. Germline V gene lookup returns CDR1 MDHEN and CDR2 SYDVKM. Trimming took 6 bases from V and 3 from J, leaving 10 bases between them.

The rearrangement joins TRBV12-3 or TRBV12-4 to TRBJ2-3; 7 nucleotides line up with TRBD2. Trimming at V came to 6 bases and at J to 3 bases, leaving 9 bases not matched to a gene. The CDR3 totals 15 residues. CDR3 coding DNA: TGTGCCAGCAGGCCGACTAGCACGAGGACAGATACGCAGTATTTT. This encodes CASRPTSTRTDTQYF.